What follows are 7 T cell receptor beta chains derived from one specimen sequenced in a study of T cells in Graves' hyperthyroidism and ophthalmopathy. Amplification yielded TCR beta CDR3 regions, with RNA transcripts as the source. The primer set for the first-round RT-PCR of the TCR CDR3 was HTBI. From the multiplex PCR reads, TCRdb called clonotypes with MiXCR, one entry per CDR3 protein. This sample yields some 720,000 distinct CDR3 sequences, of which about a sixth are seen a single time; about 8.4% belongs to the top ten. Material for sequencing was blood. These receptors came from a man aged 18 to 35 with Graves' hyperthyroidism.

This chain joins TRBV30 and TRBJ2-6; D remains ambiguous. The CDR3 totals 16 residues. CDR1 and CDR2 (germline): GTSNPN, SVGIG (reference sequence). Trimming stripped 0 bases from V and 0 bases from J, with 9 bases between. CDR3 sequence: CAWSVWQNSGANVLTF. The DNA for the CDR3 is TGTGCCTGGAGTGTATGGCAGAACTCTGGGGCCAACGTCCTGACTTTC.

This clonotype was recorded a few times. The chain joins TRBV4-3 to TRBJ2-2, with D hard to call. The V gene lost 0 bases and the J gene lost 3 bases, with 11 bases spanning the gap. Germline assignment: CDR1 LGHNA and CDR2 YSLEER. The CDR3 is 16 residues long. This CDR3 is CASSQDPGRYTGELFF. CDR3 coding DNA: TGCGCCAGCAGCCAAGATCCGGGCCGTTACACCGGGGAGCTGTTTTTT.

At least ten counts were recorded for this clonotype. The chain links TRBV27 to TRBJ1-1; possibly TRBD1 for D (6 bases). CDR1 and CDR2 from the germline V gene are MNHEY and SMNVEV (reference sequence). V lost 2 bases and J lost 1, with 11 bases in between. The CDR3 is 15 amino acids. The CDR3 reads CASSLRRGSNTEAFF. The DNA of the CDR3 is TGTGCCAGCAGTTTAAGGAGGGGGTCGAACACTGAAGCTTTCTTT.

This clonotype was observed many times. The rearrangement links TRBV20-1 to TRBJ1-5, with 8 bases aligning to TRBD1. This CDR3 spans 15 amino acids. The germline CDR1 and CDR2 sequences are DFQATT and SNEGSKA (reference sequence). J gave up 6 bases and V 1 base, and 8 bases lay outside the gene matches. The CDR3: CSARGGTGVGQPQHF. CDR3 nucleotide sequence: TGCAGTGCTAGAGGGGGGACAGGAGTCGGTCAGCCCCAGCATTTT.

This clonotype was seen repeatedly, ten times or more. V gene TRBV7-9 combines with J gene TRBJ2-7, with 8 bases fitting TRBD1. This CDR3 spans 14 amino acids. From germline, CDR1 is SEHNR and CDR2 FQNEAQ (reference sequence). Trimming took 1 base from V and 5 from J; bases not matched to a gene: 4. The CDR3 coding sequence is TGTGCCAGCAGCTTAGTTGACAGGGGCAACGAGCAGTACTTC. Protein product: CASSLVDRGNEQYF. The full variable domain, its missing parts supplied by reference TRBV7-9 and TRBJ2-7, is DTGVSQNPRHKITKRGQNVTFRCDPISEHNRLYWYRQTLGQGPEFLTYFQNEAQLEKSRLLSDRFSAERPKGSFSTLEIQRTEQGDSAMYLCASSLVDRGNEQYFGPGTRLTVT.

This clonotype was observed once. The rearrangement joins TRBV7-9 to TRBJ2-7; 13 bases are shared with TRBD2. Germline V gene data show CDR1 as SEHNR and CDR2 as FQNEAQ (reference sequence). The CDR3 has 17 residues. The trim removed 5 bases at V and 3 bases at J, leaving 10 bases unmatched. The CDR3 sequence is CASSPGRGLAGDYEQYF. The CDR3 DNA is TGTGCCAGCAGCCCCGGAAGAGGACTAGCGGGAGACTACGAGCAGTACTTC.

This clonotype was seen repeatedly, ten times or more. This chain joins TRBV12-3 or TRBV12-4 and TRBJ2-1; a weak D match, TRBD2 (5 bases). The CDR3 has 15 amino acids. The V gene lost 7 bases and the J gene lost 6 bases, with 19 bases spanning the gap. The CDR3 DNA reads as TGTGCCAGCACTCACACGGTGAGCGGCCCCAATGAGCAGTTCTTC. Its protein product is CASTHTVSGPNEQFF.